A single sample is the source of the 18 T cell receptor beta chains below, sequenced in a study of CD8+ T cells in alopecia areata. Treatment specified: oral pan-JAK inhibitor, 5-10 mg twice daily. It was cDNA, reverse transcribed from extracted RNA, that served as the sequencing template. Assay: immunoSEQ multiplex PCR; the TCRdb copy retains only in-frame clones and omits some. The data show more than 95,000 clones, around 63% seen once. Sequencing was performed on CD4+ T cells sorted from blood, taken at week 4, from a patient treated with tofacitinib. These receptors all stem from a human donor with alopecia areata.

CDR3 sequence: CAWSVRSNNEQFF. CDR3 nucleotides: TGTGCCTGGAGTGTACGCAGCAACAATGAGCAGTTCTTC. The genes are TRBV30 and TRBJ2-1; D is unclear. The CDR3 runs to 13 residues. In germline, CDR1 is GTSNPN, CDR2 SVGIG (reference sequence). Trimming shortened V by 0 bases and J by 5 bases, and 8 bases separated the two germline ends.

The chain has TRBV2 and TRBJ1-2, with D maybe TRBD1 (5 bases). V gave up 8 bases and J gave up 7 bases, with 14 bases separating them. CDR1 is SNHLY and CDR2 is FYNNEI in the germline V gene. The CDR3 covers 12 residues. CDR3 sequence: CASVTGTAGYTF. DNA for the CDR3: TGTGCCAGCGTTACCGGGACGGCTGGCTACACCTTC.

This clone was seen a handful of times. The chain couples TRBV29-1 to TRBJ2-3; 7 positions match TRBD2. Trimming cost V 5 bases and J 2 bases; bases outside gene matches: 13. Germline loops: CDR1 SQVTM, CDR2 ANQGSEA. The CDR3 extends over 16 amino acids. The CDR3 DNA is TGCAGCGTTTTACCAGCGGGGAGGGGCACCACAGATACGCAGTATTTT. It yields the protein CSVLPAGRGTTDTQYF.

This clone has at least ten counts. The chain combines TRBV19 with TRBJ2-1, with a tentative D call TRBD2 (6 bases). The germline V and J ends were trimmed by 3 bases and 4 bases, with 19 bases remaining between them. This CDR3 is 17 amino acids long. Germline V lookup: CDR1 LNHDA, CDR2 SQIVND (reference sequence). For the CDR3, the DNA is TGTGCCAGTAGTATTAGGAGGGATGATCATGGGTACAATGAGCAGTTCTTC. This codes for CASSIRRDDHGYNEQFF.

This sequence joins TRBV29-1 and TRBJ2-3; 10 positions match TRBD2. CDR1 and CDR2 (germline): SQVTM, ANQGSEA. CDR3 length: 17 residues. The V and J ends lost 7 bases and 1 base, in that order; junction bases with no gene match: 14. CDR3 coding DNA: TGCAGCGCCCATGGGGCTAGCGGGAGATGGGGCACAGATACGCAGTATTTT. As protein: CSAHGASGRWGTDTQYF.

The chain uses TRBV25-1 and TRBJ2-3; 10 bases agree with TRBD1. V lost 6 bases, J lost 4 bases, and 1 base stayed unmatched. The CDR3 has 13 residues. Germline assignment: CDR1 MGHDK and CDR2 SYGVNS. The CDR3 DNA reads TGTGCCAGCAGGACAGGGGGCGCAGATACGCAGTATTTT. This encodes CASRTGGADTQYF.

This rearrangement joins TRBV5-5 to TRBJ2-1, with D unresolved. CDR3 length equals 11 residues. V lost 4 bases and J 15 bases, leaving 14 bases between the germline ends. CDR1 is SGHKS, CDR2 YYEKEE, per germline (reference sequence). The CDR3 coding sequence is TGTGCCAGCAGCGATGGACGGTGGCGGTTCTTC. Protein sequence: CASSDGRWRFF.

The V call is TRBV29-1, the J call TRBJ2-7; 7 nucleotides line up with TRBD1. This CDR3 contains 13 residues. Germline trimming cut 6 bases from V and 1 base from J; bases unmatched to any gene: 6. CDR1 is SQVTM, CDR2 ANQGSEA, per germline. The CDR3 region is CSVAGTASYEQYF. CDR3 DNA sequence: TGCAGCGTCGCCGGGACAGCTTCCTACGAGCAGTACTTC.

This chain joins TRBV9 and TRBJ1-5; D is perhaps TRBD1 (5 bases). V dropped 3 bases and J dropped 3 bases, with 10 bases sitting between them. Germline V gene data show CDR1 as SGDLS and CDR2 as YYNGEE. This CDR3 region has 14 residues. CDR3 bases: TGTGCCAGCAGCGGCGGACACATCAATCAGCCCCAGCATTTT. Protein product: CASSGGHINQPQHF.

The chain uses TRBV5-4 and TRBJ1-2; D might be TRBD1 (5 bases). Germline values: CDR1 SGHNT, CDR2 YYREEE (reference sequence). V was trimmed by 4 bases and J by 4 bases, leaving 14 bases between them. There are 14 residues in the CDR3. This CDR3 is CASSPREASYGYTF. The CDR3 bases are TGTGCCAGCAGCCCCAGGGAGGCGTCCTATGGCTACACCTTC.

J is TRBJ1-3 and V is TRBV30; D remains ambiguous. V lost 0 bases, J lost 3 bases, and 0 bases lay in between. This CDR3 spans 11 amino acids. Germline V lookup: CDR1 GTSNPN, CDR2 SVGIG (reference sequence). CDR3 residues: CAWSVGNTIYF. In nucleotides, the CDR3 is TGTGCCTGGAGTGTTGGAAACACCATATATTTT.

The CDR3 reads CASGLGGTGELFF. DNA for the CDR3: TGTGCCAGCGGACTAGGCGGGACCGGGGAGCTGTTTTTT. V gene TRBV2 combines with J gene TRBJ2-2, with 7 bases lining up with TRBD2. Looked up from germline, CDR1 is SNHLY and CDR2 is FYNNEI. With V trimmed by 8 bases and J by 5 bases, 5 bases remained unmatched. The CDR3 totals 13 residues.

This clone appeared a few times. Here the CDR3 reads CASSLTQGEGEQYF. CDR3 DNA: TGTGCCAGCAGTTTGACACAGGGGGAAGGCGAGCAGTACTTC. V gene TRBV28 combines with J gene TRBJ2-7; 8 nucleotides line up with TRBD1. The CDR3 covers 14 residues. Germline assignment: CDR1 MDHEN and CDR2 SYDVKM. V lost 3 bases to trimming and J lost 6 bases; unmatched junction nucleotides: 7.

J is TRBJ1-2 and V is TRBV5-4; D is unclear. From germline, CDR1 is SGHNT and CDR2 YYREEE (reference sequence). CDR3 size: 15 residues. V lost 0 bases and J lost 2, with 11 bases in between. This chain's CDR3 is CASSLAPGLNYGYTF. The CDR3 DNA reads as TGTGCCAGCAGCTTGGCCCCGGGCCTGAACTATGGCTACACCTTC.

This chain links TRBV29-1 with TRBJ1-2, with 10 bases identical to TRBD1. Per the germline V gene, CDR1 is SQVTM and CDR2 is ANQGSEA. This CDR3 is 15 amino acids long. V dropped 7 bases and J dropped 2; count of bases not matched to a gene: 10. The CDR3, as DNA: TGCAGCGCCTACCAACCGGGACAGGGGAACTATGGCTACACCTTC. Protein sequence: CSAYQPGQGNYGYTF.

This chain links TRBV30 with TRBJ1-1, with D tentatively TRBD1 (5 bases). Trimming took off 4 bases at V and 2 bases at J, with 11 bases between the two ends. The CDR3 is 13 amino acids. The germline V gene has CDR1 GTSNPN and CDR2 SVGIG (reference sequence). The CDR3 here is CAWKDSGNTEAFF. The CDR3 DNA reads TGTGCCTGGAAAGACAGCGGAAACACTGAAGCTTTCTTT.

The chain links TRBV29-1 to TRBJ2-2; 9 nucleotides line up with TRBD1. The V gene end was trimmed by 7 bases and the J gene end by 6 bases; junction bases not matched to a gene: 9. The CDR3 consists of 14 residues. Germline lookup yields CDR1 SQVTM and CDR2 ANQGSEA. CDR3 nucleotides: TGCAGCGCCACGAGGACAGGGGATGCCGGGGAGCTGTTTTTT. Its protein product is CSATRTGDAGELFF.

The chain combines TRBV19 with TRBJ1-2; the match to TRBD1 covers 10 bases. The germline V gene has CDR1 LNHDA and CDR2 SQIVND (reference sequence). The ends lost 1 base at V and 5 bases at J; junction bases unmatched: 4. The CDR3 length is 15 residues. CDR3 loop: CASSIARDRGYGYTF. The DNA of the CDR3 is TGTGCCAGTAGTATAGCCCGGGACAGGGGTTATGGCTACACCTTC. Together with reference TRBV19 and TRBJ1-2, the CDR3 gives the full variable domain: DGGITQSPKYLFRKEGQNVTLSCEQNLNHDAMYWYRQDPGQGLRLIYYSQIVNDFQKGDIAEGYSVSREKKESFPLTVTSAQKNPTAFYLCASSIARDRGYGYTFGSGTRLTVV.